One TCR beta chain is described in this entry. The CDR3 covers 14 residues. V gave up 6 bases and J gave up 10 bases; unmatched junction bases: 8. In germline, CDR1 is MNHEY, CDR2 SMNVEV (reference sequence). The data were taken from a study of blood T cell repertoires in COVID-19. Turning to the study itself: There were acute and convalescent COVID-19 samples, and they came from the United States, Italy and Spain.

Using immunoSEQ multiplex PCR, the repertoire was profiled, and TCRdb retains in-frame clones only, with some absent. The table includes around 110,000 clones, about 80% detected once. Specimen: peripheral blood. This clonotype was sampled from a man in his 70s with active or convalescent COVID-19. V usage is TRBV27 and J usage is TRBJ2-1, with 11 bases lining up with TRBD2. CDR3 nucleotide sequence: TGTGCCAGCAGGCGACTAGCGGGAACTGACGAGCAGTTCTTC. Translated, it gives CASRRLAGTDEQFF.